This T cell receptor beta chain was captured by sequencing in a study of blood T cell repertoires in COVID-19. With 3 bases removed from V and 6 bases from J, the gap between germline ends came to 9 bases. This CDR3 has 12 amino acids. TCRdb keeps only in-frame clones here, not all; method: immunoSEQ multiplex PCR. The sample consists of about 310,000 clones, roughly 86% of them appearing once. Source material: PBMCs or T cells enriched from blood (not recorded which). This receptor was obtained from a woman aged 18-29 years who had recovered from COVID-19. The gene calls are TRBV12-3 or TRBV12-4 and TRBJ2-7, with D maybe TRBD1 (6 bases). The CDR3 nucleotides are TGTGCCAGCAGTTTGGTCAGGGGCGAGCAGTACTTC. As protein: CASSLVRGEQYF.